These 20 T cell receptor beta chains were all obtained from the same sample, sequenced in a study of blood T cells in healthy people across ages. A second PCR, run for about 7 to 11 cycles, used a sample-barcoded 5' primer plus a J-beta primer mix. MiXCR, applied by TCRdb to the 5' RACE reads, yields one record per CDR3 protein. The sample yields 1.5 million or so distinct CDR3 sequences, about 45% seen once. The sample comprised blood. Receptor source: a young woman in good health.

This clonotype was observed a handful of times. This chain joins TRBV20-1 and TRBJ1-5, with D possibly matching TRBD1 (5 bases). In germline, CDR1 is DFQATT, CDR2 SNEGSKA (reference sequence). The CDR3 extends over 12 amino acids. Trimming cost V 6 bases and J 2 bases, with 8 bases left between them. CDR3 nucleotide sequence: TGCAGTGCCGGGACCCGCAATCAGCCCCAGCATTTT. Translated, it gives CSAGTRNQPQHF.

The chain joins TRBV29-1 to TRBJ1-1; TRBD1 is a possible D gene (5 bases). Germline V lookup: CDR1 SQVTM, CDR2 ANQGSEA. This CDR3 has 13 residues. The V end lost 2 bases, the J end lost 9 bases, and 16 bases lay between the germline ends. CDR3 bases: TGCAGCGTTGAAAATTTGTGGGGGGGGAAAGCTTTCTTT. It yields the protein CSVENLWGGKAFF.

The chain has TRBV6-6 and TRBJ1-1; D may be TRBD1 (5 bases). CDR1 is MNHNY, CDR2 SVGAGI, per germline (reference sequence). The CDR3 is 12 residues long. Deletions cut 5 bases from V and 5 bases from J, with 9 bases between. The CDR3 loop is CASSRRQTEAFF. The CDR3 nucleotides read TGTGCCAGCAGTCGCCGACAGACTGAAGCTTTCTTT.

The V and J genes are TRBV3-1 and TRBJ2-1; TRBD2 might be the D (7 bases). Per the germline V gene, CDR1 is LGHDT and CDR2 is YNNKEL (reference sequence). The ends were cut back, 4 bases at V and 3 bases at J, with 13 bases in the middle. The CDR3 covers 15 residues. The CDR3: CASSPRGGYYNEQFF. CDR3 nucleotide sequence: TGTGCCAGCAGCCCCAGGGGAGGGTACTACAATGAGCAGTTCTTC.

Concerning this clonotype itself: The junction differs from germline at one of its ends, possibly a read error. The chain employs TRBV12-5 and TRBJ2-6, with D unclear. The CDR3 is made up of 16 amino acids. Per the germline V gene, CDR1 is LGHNT and CDR2 is FRNRAP. CDR3 region: CASGLGWASGANVLTF. The CDR3 region has the DNA TGTGCTAGTGGGTTGGGATGGGCCTCTGGGGCCAACGTCCTGACTTTC.

This clonotype was observed at least ten times. This chain links TRBV10-3 with TRBJ2-1, with D tentatively TRBD2 (7 bases). With 6 bases removed from V and 4 bases from J, the gap between germline ends came to 16 bases. The CDR3 is 15 residues long. CDR1 and CDR2 (germline): ENHRY, SYGVKD. CDR3 DNA sequence: TGTGCCATCAGGAAACGGGGGGCCCCTTACAATGAGCAGTTCTTC. Protein: CAIRKRGAPYNEQFF.

The V call is TRBV5-4, the J call TRBJ2-3, with TRBD1 as a possible D gene (6 bases). The germline V gene encodes CDR1 SGHNT and CDR2 YYREEE (reference sequence). The CDR3 has 19 residues. Trimming removed 0 bases at V and 0 bases at J, with 20 bases between. DNA of the CDR3: TGTGCCAGCAGCTTGGCAGCCCGGACAGTCATTTCTAGCACAGATACGCAGTATTTT. It yields the protein CASSLAARTVISSTDTQYF.

As DNA, the CDR3 is TGTGCCAGCAGCTCAGTAAGGACGGCCTATCAGCCCCAGCATTTT. Amino acids: CASSSVRTAYQPQHF. The chain has TRBV7-3 and TRBJ1-5; the D is unclear. The length of the CDR3 is 15 residues. V was trimmed by 4 bases and J by 5 bases, leaving 15 bases between them. Per germline, CDR1 SGHTA and CDR2 FQGTGA.

This chain links TRBV6-1 with TRBJ1-5; D not certain. Germline V gene lookup returns CDR1 MNHNS and CDR2 SASEGT. The CDR3 runs 16 residues. V lost 1 base and J 1 base, leaving 11 bases between the germline ends. The CDR3 bases are TGTGCCAGCAGTGAAGATCTAGGATTCAGCAATCAGCCCCAGCATTTT. Translation: CASSEDLGFSNQPQHF.

This chain joins TRBV7-2 and TRBJ2-1; D gene unclear. Germline V gives CDR1 SGHTA, CDR2 FQGNSA. V lost 5 bases, J lost 9 bases, and 17 bases lay in between. CDR3 length: 14 amino acids. The CDR3, as DNA: TGTGCCAGCAGCCAGAAGACCGAATTAGGTGAGCAGTTCTTC. It translates to CASSQKTELGEQFF.

The J gene is TRBJ1-1, the V gene TRBV28; TRBD1 agrees at 7 bases. Germline CDR1 and CDR2: MDHEN and SYDVKM. The V segment lost 1 base and the J segment 5 bases; nucleotides outside the gene matches: 10. The CDR3 runs to 16 residues. CDR3 DNA sequence: TGTGCCAGCAGTTTATTCACAGGGGTAGTAAAAACTGAAGCTTTCTTT. Translation: CASSLFTGVVKTEAFF.

Only a few counts were recorded for this clonotype. DNA of the CDR3: TGTGCCAGCAGTTACATCGGACCCACAGATACGCAGTATTTT. It codes for CASSYIGPTDTQYF. The chain employs TRBV6-2 or TRBV6-3 and TRBJ2-3; D gene uncertain. Trimming cost V 2 bases and J 2 bases, with 8 bases left between them. Germline V gene sequence: CDR1 MNHEY, CDR2 SVGEGT. The CDR3 contains 14 residues.

There are a few counts of this clonotype. The chain combines TRBV11-2 with TRBJ1-6; D possibly corresponds to TRBD1 (6 bases). Trimming took 5 bases from V and 6 from J, leaving 11 bases between them. Germline V gene lookup returns CDR1 SGHAT and CDR2 FQNNGV. CDR3 length: 14 residues. The CDR3 region has the DNA TGTGCCAGCAGCGATAGGGACATTAATTCACCCCTCCACTTT. Encoded protein: CASSDRDINSPLHF.

This clonotype appeared a few times. This sequence joins TRBV4-3 and TRBJ2-3, with 10 positions matching TRBD2. Per germline, CDR1 LGHNA and CDR2 YSLEER. The CDR3 consists of 18 residues. V was clipped by 0 bases and J by 2 bases; unmatched bases: 8. For the CDR3, the DNA is TGCGCCAGCAGCCAAGATGGTGCTAGCGGGGGAGTCACAGATACGCAGTATTTT. Protein sequence: CASSQDGASGGVTDTQYF.

The chain joins TRBV3-1 to TRBJ1-5, with unresolved D. Between the trimmed V and J ends, which lost 2 bases and 0 bases, there was a span of 8 bases. CDR3 length: 15 amino acids. Germline loops: CDR1 LGHDT, CDR2 YNNKEL (reference sequence). In DNA, the CDR3 is TGTGCCAGCAGCCAAAGCTTAACTAGCAATCAGCCCCAGCATTTT. This codes for CASSQSLTSNQPQHF.

This clonotype appeared a few times. The genes are TRBV7-2 and TRBJ2-3, with no clear D. The CDR3 is 14 residues long. The ends were cut back, 6 bases at V and 0 bases at J, with 10 bases in the middle. CDR1 and CDR2 (germline): SGHTA, FQGNSA. This CDR3 reads CASRSARSTDTQYF. Written as DNA, the CDR3 is TGTGCCAGCAGGTCAGCTCGGAGCACAGATACGCAGTATTTT.

The sample holds a few counts of this clonotype. The chain links TRBV6-6 to TRBJ1-5; no definite D call. V lost 5 bases, J lost 9 bases, and 17 bases lay in between. The CDR3 runs 14 residues. Germline V CDR1 and CDR2: MNHNY, SVGAGI (reference sequence). CDR3 DNA sequence: TGTGCCAGCAGTGACCCCAGCAAATCAGTGCCCCAGCATTTT. Amino acid sequence: CASSDPSKSVPQHF.

The DNA for the CDR3 is TGTGCTAGTGGTTTAGCCTCAGATACGCAGTATTTT. Protein product: CASGLASDTQYF. The chain uses TRBV12-5 and TRBJ2-3; D is unresolved. Trimming removed 3 bases from V and 4 bases from J, with 5 bases in between. The CDR3 spans 12 residues. CDR1 and CDR2 from the germline V gene are LGHNT and FRNRAP.

This chain joins TRBV28 and TRBJ2-5; TRBD2 aligns across 15 bases. The CDR3 has 17 amino acids. Trimming took 7 bases from V and 11 from J; bases not matched to a gene: 17. Germline V gene lookup returns CDR1 MDHEN and CDR2 SYDVKM. CDR3 loop: CASTGTSGRTSYNEQYF. The DNA of the CDR3 is TGTGCCAGCACCGGGACTAGCGGGAGGACGTCCTACAATGAGCAGTACTTC. Variable domain in full (rest from reference TRBV28 and TRBJ2-5): DVKVTQSSRYLVKRTGEKVFLECVQDMDHENMFWYRQDPGLGLRLIYFSYDVKMKEKGDIPEGYSVSREKKERFSLILESASTNQTSMYLCASTGTSGRTSYNEQYFGPGTRLLVL.

The chain carries TRBV12-3 or TRBV12-4 and TRBJ2-3; D not certain. This CDR3 contains 15 residues. V shed 6 bases and J shed 2 bases, with 15 bases lying between them. The CDR3 DNA reads TGTGCCAGCAGCCCGCCTGGGCGAGTCACAGATACGCAGTATTTT. It is translated as CASSPPGRVTDTQYF.